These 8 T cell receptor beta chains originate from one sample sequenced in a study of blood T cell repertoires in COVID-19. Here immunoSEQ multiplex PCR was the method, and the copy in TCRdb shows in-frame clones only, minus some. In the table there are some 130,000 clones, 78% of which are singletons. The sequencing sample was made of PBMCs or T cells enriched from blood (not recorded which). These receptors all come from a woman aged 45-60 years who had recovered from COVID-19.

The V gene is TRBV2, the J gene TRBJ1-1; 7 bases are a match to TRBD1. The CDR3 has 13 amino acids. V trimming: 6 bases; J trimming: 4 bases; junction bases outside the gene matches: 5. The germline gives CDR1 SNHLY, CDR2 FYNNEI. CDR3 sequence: CASRTGWVTEAFF. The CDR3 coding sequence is TGTGCCAGCAGGACAGGGTGGGTCACTGAAGCTTTCTTT. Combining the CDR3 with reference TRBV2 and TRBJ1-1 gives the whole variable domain EPEVTQTPSHQVTQMGQEVILRCVPISNHLYFYWYRQILGQKVEFLVSFYNNEISEKSEIFDDQFSVERPDGSNFTLKIRSTKLEDSAMYFCASRTGWVTEAFFGQGTRLTVV.

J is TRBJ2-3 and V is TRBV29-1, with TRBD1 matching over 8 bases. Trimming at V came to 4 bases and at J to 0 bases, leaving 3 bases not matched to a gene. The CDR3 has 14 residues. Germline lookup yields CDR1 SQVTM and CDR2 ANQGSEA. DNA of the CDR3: TGCAGCGTTGGACAGGGGACAAGCACAGATACGCAGTATTTT. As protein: CSVGQGTSTDTQYF.

DNA for the CDR3: TGTGCCAGCAGTGCATCAGGGGCAAACACCATATATTTT. Translating it yields CASSASGANTIYF. This chain joins TRBV2 and TRBJ1-3, with D tentatively TRBD1 (6 bases). Germline V gene lookup returns CDR1 SNHLY and CDR2 FYNNEI. Trimming took off 4 bases at V and 6 bases at J, with 10 bases between the two ends. CDR3 size: 13 residues.

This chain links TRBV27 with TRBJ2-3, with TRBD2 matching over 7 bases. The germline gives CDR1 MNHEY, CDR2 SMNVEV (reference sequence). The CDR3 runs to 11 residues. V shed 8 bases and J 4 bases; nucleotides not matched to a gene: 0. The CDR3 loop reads CASRGADTQYF. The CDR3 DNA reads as TGTGCCAGCCGGGGGGCAGATACGCAGTATTTT.

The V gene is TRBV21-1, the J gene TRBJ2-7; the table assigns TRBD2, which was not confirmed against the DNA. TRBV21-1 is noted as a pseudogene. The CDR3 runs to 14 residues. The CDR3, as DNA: TGTGCCAGCAGCATCCGAGCCAGGAGGTACGAGCAGTACGTC. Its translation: CASSIRARRYEQYV.

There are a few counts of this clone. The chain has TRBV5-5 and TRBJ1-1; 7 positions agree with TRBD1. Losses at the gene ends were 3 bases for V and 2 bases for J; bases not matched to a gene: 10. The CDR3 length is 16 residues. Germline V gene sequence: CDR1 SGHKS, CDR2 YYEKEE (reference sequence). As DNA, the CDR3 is TGTGCCAGCAGCTATTCGACAGGGATCGTAAACACTGAAGCTTTCTTT. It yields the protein CASSYSTGIVNTEAFF.

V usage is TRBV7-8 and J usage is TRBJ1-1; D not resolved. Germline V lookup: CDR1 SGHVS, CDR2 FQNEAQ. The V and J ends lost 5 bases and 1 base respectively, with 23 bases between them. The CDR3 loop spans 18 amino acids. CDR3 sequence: CASSPQSITRYPNTEAFF. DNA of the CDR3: TGTGCCAGCAGCCCGCAATCAATTACCCGGTATCCGAACACTGAAGCTTTCTTT.

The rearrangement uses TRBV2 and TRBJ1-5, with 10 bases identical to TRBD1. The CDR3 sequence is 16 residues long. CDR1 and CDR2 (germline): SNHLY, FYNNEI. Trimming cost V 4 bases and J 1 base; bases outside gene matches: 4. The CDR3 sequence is CASSGKGQGSNQPQHF. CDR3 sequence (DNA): TGTGCCAGCAGTGGCAAGGGACAGGGGAGCAATCAGCCCCAGCATTTT.